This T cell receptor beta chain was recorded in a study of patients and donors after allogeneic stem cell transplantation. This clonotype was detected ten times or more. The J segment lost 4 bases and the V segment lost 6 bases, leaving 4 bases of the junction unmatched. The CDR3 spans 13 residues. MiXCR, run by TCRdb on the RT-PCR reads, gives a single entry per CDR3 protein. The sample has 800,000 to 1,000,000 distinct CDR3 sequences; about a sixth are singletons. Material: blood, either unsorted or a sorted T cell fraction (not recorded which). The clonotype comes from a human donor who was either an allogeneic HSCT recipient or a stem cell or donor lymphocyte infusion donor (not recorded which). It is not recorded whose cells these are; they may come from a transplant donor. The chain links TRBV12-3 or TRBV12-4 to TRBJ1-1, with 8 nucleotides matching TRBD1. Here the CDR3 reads CASRNTGGTEAFF. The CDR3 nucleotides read TGTGCCAGCAGGAATACAGGGGGCACTGAAGCTTTCTTT.